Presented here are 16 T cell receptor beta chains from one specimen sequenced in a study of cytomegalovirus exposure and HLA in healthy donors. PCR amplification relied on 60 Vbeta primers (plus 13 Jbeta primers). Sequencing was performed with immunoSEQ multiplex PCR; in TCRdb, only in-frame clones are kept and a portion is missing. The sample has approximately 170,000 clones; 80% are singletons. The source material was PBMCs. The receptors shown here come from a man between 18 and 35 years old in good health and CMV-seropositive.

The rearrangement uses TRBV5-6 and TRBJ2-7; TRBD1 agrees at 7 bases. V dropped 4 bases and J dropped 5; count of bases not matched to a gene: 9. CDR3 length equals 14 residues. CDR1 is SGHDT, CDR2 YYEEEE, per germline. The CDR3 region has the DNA TGTGCCAGCAGCAGACAGGGAATTCGGAACGAGCAGTACTTC. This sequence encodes CASSRQGIRNEQYF.

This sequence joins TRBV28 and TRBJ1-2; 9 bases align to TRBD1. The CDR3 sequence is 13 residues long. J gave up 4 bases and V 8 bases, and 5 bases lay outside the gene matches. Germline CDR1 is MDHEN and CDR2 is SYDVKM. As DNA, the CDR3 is TGTGCCAGCGGACTACAGGGGGCCTATGGCTACACCTTC. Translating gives CASGLQGAYGYTF.

CDR3 bases: TGTGCCAGTAGCATGGGGGACAGCATCTACGAGCAGTACTTC. Protein: CASSMGDSIYEQYF. V is TRBV19 and J is TRBJ2-7; the match to TRBD1 covers 7 bases. The junction had 8 bases not matched to a gene; V was cut back by 6 bases and J by 3 bases. Per germline, CDR1 LNHDA and CDR2 SQIVND (reference sequence). The CDR3 sequence is 14 residues long.

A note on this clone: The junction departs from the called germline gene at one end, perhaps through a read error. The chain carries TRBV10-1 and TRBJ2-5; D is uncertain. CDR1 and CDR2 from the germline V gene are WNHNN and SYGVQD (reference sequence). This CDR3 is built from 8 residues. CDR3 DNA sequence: TGCGCCAGCAGAGCTTTGGACTTC. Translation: CASRALDF.

The DNA of the CDR3 is TGTGCCAGCAGCTTAGGAGACAGTTGGCTCTACGAGCAGTACTTC. Protein: CASSLGDSWLYEQYF. The chain carries TRBV7-9 and TRBJ2-7; TRBD1 might be the D (5 bases). The length of the CDR3 is 15 residues. Deletions cut 1 base from V and 3 bases from J, with 13 bases between. CDR1 and CDR2 (germline): SEHNR, FQNEAQ (reference sequence).

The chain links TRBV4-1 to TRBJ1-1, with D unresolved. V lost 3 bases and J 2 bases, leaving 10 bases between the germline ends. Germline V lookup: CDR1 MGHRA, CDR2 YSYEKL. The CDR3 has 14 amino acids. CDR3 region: CASSQGGRNTEAFF. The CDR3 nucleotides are TGCGCCAGCAGCCAGGGCGGGAGAAACACTGAAGCTTTCTTT.

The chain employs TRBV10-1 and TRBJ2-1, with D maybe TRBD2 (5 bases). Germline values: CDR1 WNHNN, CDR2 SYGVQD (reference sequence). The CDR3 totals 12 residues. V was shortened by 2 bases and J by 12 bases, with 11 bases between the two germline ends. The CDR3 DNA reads TGCGCCAGCAGTGAGACTAGTTTTCTGCAGTTCTTC. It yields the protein CASSETSFLQFF.

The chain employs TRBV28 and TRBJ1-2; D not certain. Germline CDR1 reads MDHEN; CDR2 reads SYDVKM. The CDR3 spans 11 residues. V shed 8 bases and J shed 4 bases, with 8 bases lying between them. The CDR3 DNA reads TGTGCCAGCCAGGCTTTCTATGGCTACACCTTC. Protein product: CASQAFYGYTF.

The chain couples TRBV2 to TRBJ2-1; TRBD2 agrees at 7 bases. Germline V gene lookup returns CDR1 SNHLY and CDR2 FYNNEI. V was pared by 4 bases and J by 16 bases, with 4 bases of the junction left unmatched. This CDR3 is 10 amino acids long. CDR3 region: CASSVGLVFF. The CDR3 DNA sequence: TGTGCCAGCAGTGTAGGACTAGTTTTCTTC.

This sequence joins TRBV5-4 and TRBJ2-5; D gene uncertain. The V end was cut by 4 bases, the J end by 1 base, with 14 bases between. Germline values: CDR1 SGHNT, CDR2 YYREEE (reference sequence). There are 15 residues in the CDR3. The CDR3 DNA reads TGTGCCAGCAGCCCCGGTAACCCGGGCCAAGAGACCCAGTACTTC. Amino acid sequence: CASSPGNPGQETQYF.

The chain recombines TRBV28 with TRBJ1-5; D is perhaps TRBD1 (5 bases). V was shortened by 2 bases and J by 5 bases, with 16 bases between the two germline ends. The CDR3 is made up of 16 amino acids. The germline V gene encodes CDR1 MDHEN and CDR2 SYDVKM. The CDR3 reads CASSLTGALAYQPQHF. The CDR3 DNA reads TGTGCCAGCAGTTTAACTGGGGCGCTGGCGTATCAGCCCCAGCATTTT.

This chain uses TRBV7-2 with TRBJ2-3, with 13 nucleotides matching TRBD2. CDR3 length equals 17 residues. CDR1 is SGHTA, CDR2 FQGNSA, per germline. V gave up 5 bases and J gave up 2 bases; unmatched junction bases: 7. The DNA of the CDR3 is TGTGCCAGCAGCACCCGACTAGCGGGAGGACCCACAGATACGCAGTATTTT. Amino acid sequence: CASSTRLAGGPTDTQYF. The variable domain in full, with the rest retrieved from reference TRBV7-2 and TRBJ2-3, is GAGVSQSPSNKVTEKGKDVELRCDPISGHTALYWYRQSLGQGLEFLIYFQGNSAPDKSGLPSDRFSAERTGGSVSTLTIQRTQQEDSAVYLCASSTRLAGGPTDTQYFGPGTRLTVL.

CDR3 residues: CASSLAENTEAFF. The CDR3, as DNA: TGTGCCAGCAGCTTAGCCGAGAATACTGAAGCTTTCTTT. V usage is TRBV11-3 and J usage is TRBJ1-1; D call uncertain. The CDR3 runs to 13 residues. The V gene lost 1 base and the J gene lost 5 bases, with 8 bases spanning the gap. Germline CDR1 and CDR2: SGHNT and YENEEA.

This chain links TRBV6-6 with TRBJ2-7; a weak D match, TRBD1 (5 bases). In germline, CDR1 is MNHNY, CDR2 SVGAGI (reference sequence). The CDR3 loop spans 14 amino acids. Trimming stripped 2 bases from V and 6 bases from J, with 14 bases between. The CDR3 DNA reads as TGTGCCAGCAGTTACGGGTCAGGGATCCGCGAGCAGTACTTC. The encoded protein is CASSYGSGIREQYF.

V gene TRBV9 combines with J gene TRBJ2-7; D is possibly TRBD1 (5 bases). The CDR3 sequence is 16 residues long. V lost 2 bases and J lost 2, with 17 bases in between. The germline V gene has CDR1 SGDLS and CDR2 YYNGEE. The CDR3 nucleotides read TGTGCCAGCAGCGTCACGAGCTCGACAGCAGCCTACGAGCAGTACTTC. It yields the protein CASSVTSSTAAYEQYF. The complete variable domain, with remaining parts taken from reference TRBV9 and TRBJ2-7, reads DSGVTQTPKHLITATGQRVTLRCSPRSGDLSVYWYQQSLDQGLQFLIQYYNGEERAKGNILERFSAQQFPDLHSELNLSSLELGDSALYFCASSVTSSTAAYEQYFGPGTRLTVT.

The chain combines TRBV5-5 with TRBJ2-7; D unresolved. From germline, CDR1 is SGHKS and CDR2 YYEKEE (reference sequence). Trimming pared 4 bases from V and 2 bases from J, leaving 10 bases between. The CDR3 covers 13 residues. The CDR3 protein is CASSPTDTYEQYF. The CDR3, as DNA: TGTGCCAGCAGCCCAACAGACACCTACGAGCAGTACTTC.